The clone carrying this TCR beta chain occurred once. The antigen is undetermined. Generated by immunoSEQ multiplex PCR, the TCRdb table keeps only in-frame clones and is missing some. The sample has some 34,000 clones, over 55% seen once; the top ten hold roughly 11%. This record belongs to a study of radiotherapy plus CTLA-4 blockade in lung cancer. General observations from the study: Early clonal dynamics of blood T cells, together with interferon-beta, were reported as the best response predictor. Blood TCR clones of tumor origin expanded after radiotherapy plus ipilimumab.

Patients in the study, people with chemo-refractory metastatic non-small-cell lung cancer, received focal radiation plus ipilimumab CTLA-4 blockade. The clonotype originates from a human donor with non-small cell lung cancer who had stable disease on radiotherapy plus ipilimumab. The input for sequencing was peripheral blood, taken from a patient treated with radiotherapy plus ipilimumab.

The CDR3 loop reads CASSSRRADTQYF. As DNA, the CDR3 is TGTGCCAGCAGCTCCCGGAGGGCAGATACGCAGTATTTT. J is TRBJ2-3 and V is TRBV7-2, with D maybe TRBD2 (6 bases). Trimming stripped 4 bases from V and 4 bases from J, with 9 bases between. The germline V gene encodes CDR1 SGHTA and CDR2 FQGNSA. The CDR3 sequence is 13 residues long.